This T cell receptor (beta chain) originates from a study of T cells in Graves' hyperthyroidism and ophthalmopathy. Study-wide results and caveats: Ophthalmopathy was model-predicted a median around 6.7 months pre-onset. Most expanded thyroid clonotypes above 0.001 also appeared in blood.

In making diagnoses, clinical symptoms, serum thyroxine and TRAb, thyroid ultrasound and orbital computed tomography were all used. Germline V gene lookup returns CDR1 KGHDR and CDR2 SFDVKD. With 3 bases clipped from V and 7 bases from J, the junction kept 7 bases outside the gene matches. The CDR3 contains 14 residues. A word on this clonotype: The antigen is not known.

RNA transcripts were the template for amplifying TCR beta CDR3 regions. The HTBI primer set served for first-round RT-PCR of the TCR CDR3. TCRdb re-called the multiplex PCR reads through MiXCR, storing one row per CDR3 protein. This sample has hundreds of thousands of distinct CDR3 sequences; roughly 46% occur once, and the top ten carry more than 7%. The chain couples TRBV24-1 to TRBJ1-2, with 7 bases aligning to TRBD1. The receptor's source is an adult man with Graves' disease, either hyperthyroidism or ophthalmopathy (not recorded which). The specimen sequenced was peripheral blood or thyroid tissue (not recorded which). CDR3 sequence: CATSDGRQGSGYTF. As DNA, the CDR3 is TGTGCCACCAGTGATGGCCGACAGGGCAGTGGCTACACCTTC.